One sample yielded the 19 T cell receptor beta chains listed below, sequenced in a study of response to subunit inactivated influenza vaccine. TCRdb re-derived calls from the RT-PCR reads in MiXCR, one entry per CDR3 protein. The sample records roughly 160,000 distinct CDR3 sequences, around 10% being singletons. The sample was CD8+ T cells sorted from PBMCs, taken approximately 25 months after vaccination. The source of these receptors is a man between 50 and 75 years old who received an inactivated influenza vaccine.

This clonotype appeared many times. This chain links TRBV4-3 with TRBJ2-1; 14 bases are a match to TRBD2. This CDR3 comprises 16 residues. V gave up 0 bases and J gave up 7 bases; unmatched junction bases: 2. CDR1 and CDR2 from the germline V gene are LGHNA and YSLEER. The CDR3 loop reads CASSQEGLAGVNEQFF. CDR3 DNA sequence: TGCGCCAGCAGCCAAGAGGGACTAGCGGGAGTTAATGAGCAGTTCTTC.

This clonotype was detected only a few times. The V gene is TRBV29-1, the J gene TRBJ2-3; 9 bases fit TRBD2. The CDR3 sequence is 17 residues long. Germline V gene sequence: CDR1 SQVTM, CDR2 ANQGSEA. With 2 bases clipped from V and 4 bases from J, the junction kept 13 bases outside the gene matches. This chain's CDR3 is CSVERGLAILGADTQYF. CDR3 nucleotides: TGCAGCGTTGAAAGGGGACTAGCAATCCTTGGGGCAGATACGCAGTATTTT.

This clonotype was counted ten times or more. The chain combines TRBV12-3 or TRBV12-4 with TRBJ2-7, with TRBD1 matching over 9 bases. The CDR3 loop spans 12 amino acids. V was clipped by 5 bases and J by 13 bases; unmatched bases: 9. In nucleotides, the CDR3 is TGTGCCAGCAGTCCTAGTGGGACAGGGCTATACTTC. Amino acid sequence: CASSPSGTGLYF.

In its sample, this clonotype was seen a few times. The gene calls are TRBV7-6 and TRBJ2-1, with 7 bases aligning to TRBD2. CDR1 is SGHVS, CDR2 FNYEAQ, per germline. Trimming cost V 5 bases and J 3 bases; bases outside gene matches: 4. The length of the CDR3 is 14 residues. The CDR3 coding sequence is TGTGCCAGCAGCGGCCGGGGGGTCTACAATGAGCAGTTCTTC. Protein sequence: CASSGRGVYNEQFF.

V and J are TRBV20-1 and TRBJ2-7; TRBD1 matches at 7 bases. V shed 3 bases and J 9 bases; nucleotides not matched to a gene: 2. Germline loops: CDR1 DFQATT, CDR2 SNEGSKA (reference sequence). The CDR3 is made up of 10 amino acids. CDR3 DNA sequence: TGCAGTGCTAGCGAGGGGGCGCAGTACTTC. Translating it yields CSASEGAQYF.

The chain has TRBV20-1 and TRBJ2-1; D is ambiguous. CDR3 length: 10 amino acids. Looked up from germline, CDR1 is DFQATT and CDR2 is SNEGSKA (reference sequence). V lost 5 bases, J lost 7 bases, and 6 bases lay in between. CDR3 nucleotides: TGCAGTGCTCCCCGGAATGAGCAGTTCTTC. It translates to CSAPRNEQFF.

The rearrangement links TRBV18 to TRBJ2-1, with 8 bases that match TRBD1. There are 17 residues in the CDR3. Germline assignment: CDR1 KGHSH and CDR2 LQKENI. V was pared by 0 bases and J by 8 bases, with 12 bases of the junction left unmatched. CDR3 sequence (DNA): TGTGCCAGCTCACCACCGCAGGGGGCCACCCCTTACGATGAGCAGTTCTTC. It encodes CASSPPQGATPYDEQFF.

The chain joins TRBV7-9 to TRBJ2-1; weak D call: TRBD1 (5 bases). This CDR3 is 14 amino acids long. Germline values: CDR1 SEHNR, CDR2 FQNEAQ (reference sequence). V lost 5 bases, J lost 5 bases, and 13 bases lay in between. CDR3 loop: CASSPAGQNNEQFF. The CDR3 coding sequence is TGTGCCAGCAGCCCCGCTGGACAAAACAATGAGCAGTTCTTC. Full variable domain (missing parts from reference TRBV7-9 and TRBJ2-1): DTGVSQNPRHKITKRGQNVTFRCDPISEHNRLYWYRQTLGQGPEFLTYFQNEAQLEKSRLLSDRFSAERPKGSFSTLEIQRTEQGDSAMYLCASSPAGQNNEQFFGPGTRLTVL.

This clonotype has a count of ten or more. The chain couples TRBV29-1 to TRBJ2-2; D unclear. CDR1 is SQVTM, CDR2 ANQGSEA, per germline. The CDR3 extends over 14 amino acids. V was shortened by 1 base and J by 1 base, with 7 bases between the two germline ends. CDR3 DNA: TGCAGCGTTGAAGGGCAGGTGAACACCGGGGAGCTGTTTTTT. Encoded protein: CSVEGQVNTGELFF.

CDR3 in amino acids: CSVQPDTPVDVYEQYF. CDR3 DNA sequence: TGCAGCGTCCAACCTGACACACCAGTTGACGTCTACGAGCAGTACTTC. The chain links TRBV29-1 to TRBJ2-7, with D unresolved. The CDR3 contains 16 residues. Per the germline V gene, CDR1 is SQVTM and CDR2 is ANQGSEA. Between the trimmed V and J ends, which lost 6 bases and 3 bases, there was a span of 24 bases.

CDR3 nucleotide sequence: TGTGCCAGCAGGGGGGATAGCGGGGGGGCTCGGGACGGTTCCTACAATGAGCAGTTCTTC. It specifies CASRGDSGGARDGSYNEQFF. The chain is built from TRBV12-3 or TRBV12-4 and TRBJ2-1; 11 nucleotides agree with TRBD2. This CDR3 spans 20 amino acids. The ends lost 6 bases at V and 1 base at J; junction bases unmatched: 17.

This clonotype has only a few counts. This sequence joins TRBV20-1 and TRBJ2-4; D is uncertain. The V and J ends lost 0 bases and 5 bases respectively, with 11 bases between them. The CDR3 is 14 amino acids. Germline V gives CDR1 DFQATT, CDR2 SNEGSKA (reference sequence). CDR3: CSARDGPGQNIQYF. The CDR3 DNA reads TGCAGTGCTAGAGATGGGCCAGGACAAAACATTCAGTACTTC.

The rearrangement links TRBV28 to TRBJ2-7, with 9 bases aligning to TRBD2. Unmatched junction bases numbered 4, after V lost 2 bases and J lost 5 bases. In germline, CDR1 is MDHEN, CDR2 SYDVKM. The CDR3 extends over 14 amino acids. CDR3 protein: CASSLGGTSNEQYF. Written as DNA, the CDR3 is TGTGCCAGCAGTTTAGGTGGGACTAGCAACGAGCAGTACTTC.

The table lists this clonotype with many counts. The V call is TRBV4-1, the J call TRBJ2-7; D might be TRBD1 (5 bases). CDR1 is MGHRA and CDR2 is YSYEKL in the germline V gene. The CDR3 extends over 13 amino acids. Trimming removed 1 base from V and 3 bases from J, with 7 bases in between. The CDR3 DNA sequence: TGCGCCAGCAGCCAAGGGGGCGGCTACGAGCAGTACTTC. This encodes CASSQGGGYEQYF.

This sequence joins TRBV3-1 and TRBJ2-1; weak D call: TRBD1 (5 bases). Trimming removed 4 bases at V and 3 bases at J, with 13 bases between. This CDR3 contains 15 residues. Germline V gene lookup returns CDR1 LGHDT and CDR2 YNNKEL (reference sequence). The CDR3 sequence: CASSPVWGLYNEQFF. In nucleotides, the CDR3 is TGTGCCAGCAGCCCCGTGTGGGGCCTCTACAATGAGCAGTTCTTC.

The CDR3 DNA follows: TGTGCCACCCTTAACGGGGTAGCCAGCACAGATACGCAGTATTTT. Its protein product is CATLNGVASTDTQYF. The chain recombines TRBV28 with TRBJ2-3; possibly TRBD2 for D (5 bases). The germline V gene encodes CDR1 MDHEN and CDR2 SYDVKM. V lost 10 bases to trimming and J lost 0 bases, with 17 bases between them. The CDR3 extends over 15 amino acids.

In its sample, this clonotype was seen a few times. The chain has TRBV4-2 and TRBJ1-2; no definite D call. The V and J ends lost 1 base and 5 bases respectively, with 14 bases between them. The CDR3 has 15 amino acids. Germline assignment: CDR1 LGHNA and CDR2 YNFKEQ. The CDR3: CASSQVAGGYYGYTF. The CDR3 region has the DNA TGTGCCAGCAGCCAAGTGGCCGGAGGATATTATGGCTACACCTTC.

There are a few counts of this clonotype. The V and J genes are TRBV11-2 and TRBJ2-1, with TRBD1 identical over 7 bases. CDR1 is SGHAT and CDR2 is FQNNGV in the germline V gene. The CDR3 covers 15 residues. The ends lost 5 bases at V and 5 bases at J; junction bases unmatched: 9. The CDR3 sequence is CASSALGTVDNEQFF. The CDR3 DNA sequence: TGTGCCAGCAGCGCCCTCGGGACAGTGGACAATGAGCAGTTCTTC.

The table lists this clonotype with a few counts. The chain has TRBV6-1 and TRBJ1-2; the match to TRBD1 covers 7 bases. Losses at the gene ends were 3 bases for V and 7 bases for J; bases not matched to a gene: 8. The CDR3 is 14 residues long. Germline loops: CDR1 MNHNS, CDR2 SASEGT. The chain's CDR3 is CASSDAWAGGGYTF. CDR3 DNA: TGTGCCAGCAGTGATGCTTGGGCAGGGGGTGGCTACACCTTC.